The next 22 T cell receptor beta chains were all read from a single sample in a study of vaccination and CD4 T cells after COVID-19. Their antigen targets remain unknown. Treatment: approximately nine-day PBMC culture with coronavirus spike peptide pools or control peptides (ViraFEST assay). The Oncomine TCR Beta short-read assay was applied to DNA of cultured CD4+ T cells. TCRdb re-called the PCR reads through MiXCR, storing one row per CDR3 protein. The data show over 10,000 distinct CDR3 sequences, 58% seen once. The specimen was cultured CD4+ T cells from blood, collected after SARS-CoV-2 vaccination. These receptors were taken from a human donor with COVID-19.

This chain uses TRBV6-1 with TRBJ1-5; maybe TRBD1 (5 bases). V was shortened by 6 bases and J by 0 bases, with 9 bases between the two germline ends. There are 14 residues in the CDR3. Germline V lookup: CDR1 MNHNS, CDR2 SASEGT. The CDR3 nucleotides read TGTGCCAGCAGGGACATTTATAGCAATCAGCCCCAGCATTTT. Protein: CASRDIYSNQPQHF.

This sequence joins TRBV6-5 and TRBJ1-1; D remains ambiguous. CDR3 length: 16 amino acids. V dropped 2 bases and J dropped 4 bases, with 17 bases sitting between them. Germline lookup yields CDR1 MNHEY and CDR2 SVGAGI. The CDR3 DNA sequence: TGTGCCAGCAGTTACGTATTGATTTCACAACCCACTGAAGCTTTCTTT. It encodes CASSYVLISQPTEAFF.

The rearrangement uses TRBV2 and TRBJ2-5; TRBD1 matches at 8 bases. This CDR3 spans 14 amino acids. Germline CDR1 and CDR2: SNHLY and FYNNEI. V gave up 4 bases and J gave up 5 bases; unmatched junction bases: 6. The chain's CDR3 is CASSGQGLRETQYF. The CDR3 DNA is TGTGCCAGCAGTGGACAGGGGTTGAGGGAGACCCAGTACTTC.

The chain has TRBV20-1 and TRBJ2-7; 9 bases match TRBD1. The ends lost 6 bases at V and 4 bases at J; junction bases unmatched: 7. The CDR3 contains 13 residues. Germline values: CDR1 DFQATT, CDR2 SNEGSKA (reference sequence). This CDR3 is CSAGQGTLYEQYF. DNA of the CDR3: TGCAGTGCAGGACAGGGGACCCTATACGAGCAGTACTTC.

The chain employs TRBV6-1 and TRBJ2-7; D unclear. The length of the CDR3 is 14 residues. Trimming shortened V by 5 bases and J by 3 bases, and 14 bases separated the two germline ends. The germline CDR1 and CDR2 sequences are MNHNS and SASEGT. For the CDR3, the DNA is TGTGCCAGCAGTCTCAGCCAGCCCCACTACGAGCAGTACTTC. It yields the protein CASSLSQPHYEQYF.

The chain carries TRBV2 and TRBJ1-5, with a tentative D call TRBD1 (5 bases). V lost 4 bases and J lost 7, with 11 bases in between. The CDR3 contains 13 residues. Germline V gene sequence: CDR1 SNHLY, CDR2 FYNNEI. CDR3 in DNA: TGTGCCAGCAGTGTAAGAGGGGAACAGCCCCAGCATTTT. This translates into CASSVRGEQPQHF.

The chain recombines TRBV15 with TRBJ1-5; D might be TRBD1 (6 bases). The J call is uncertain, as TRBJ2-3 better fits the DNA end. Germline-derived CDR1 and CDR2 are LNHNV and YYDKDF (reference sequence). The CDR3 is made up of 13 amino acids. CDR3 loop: CATSRGTGQPQYF. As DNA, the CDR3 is TGTGCCACCAGCAGAGGAACAGGACAGCCCCAGTATTTT.

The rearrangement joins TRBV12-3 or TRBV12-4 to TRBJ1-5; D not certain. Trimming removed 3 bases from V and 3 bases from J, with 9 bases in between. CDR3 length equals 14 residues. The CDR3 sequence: CASSLRQNNQPQHF. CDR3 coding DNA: TGTGCCAGCAGTTTGAGGCAGAACAATCAGCCCCAGCATTTT.

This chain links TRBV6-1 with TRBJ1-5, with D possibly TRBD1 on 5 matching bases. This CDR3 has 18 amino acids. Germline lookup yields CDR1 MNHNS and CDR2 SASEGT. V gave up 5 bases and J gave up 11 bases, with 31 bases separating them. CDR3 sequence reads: CASSPPPASFTGDATQHF. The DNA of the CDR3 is TGTGCCAGCAGTCCCCCCCCCGCATCCTTCACGGGGGACGCGACCCAGCATTTT.

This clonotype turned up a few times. CDR3 amino acids: CASSSSPILGGGATGELFF. Written as DNA, the CDR3 is TGTGCCAGCAGCTCGTCCCCTATACTGGGCGGGGGGGCGACCGGGGAGCTGTTTTTT. The chain combines TRBV7-9 with TRBJ2-2; 9 bases match TRBD2. The CDR3 contains 19 residues. V gave up 4 bases and J gave up 5 bases; unmatched junction bases: 17. In germline, CDR1 is SEHNR, CDR2 FQNEAQ (reference sequence).

The CDR3 spells CASSLGPDRQETQYF. The DNA for the CDR3 is TGTGCCAGCAGCTTGGGGCCGGACAGACAAGAGACCCAGTACTTC. The chain employs TRBV5-4 and TRBJ2-5; TRBD1 might be the D (6 bases). This CDR3 has 15 amino acids. CDR1 SGHNT and CDR2 YYREEE come from the germline V gene (reference sequence). Trimming took off 0 bases at V and 2 bases at J, with 11 bases between the two ends.

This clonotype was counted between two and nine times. CDR3 protein: CASSPGTGGNYGYTF. In DNA, the CDR3 is TGTGCCAGCAGCCCAGGGACAGGGGGCAACTATGGCTACACCTTC. The chain carries TRBV7-2 and TRBJ1-2; 12 bases agree with TRBD1. CDR3 length: 15 amino acids. Trimming at V came to 5 bases and at J to 2 bases, leaving 3 bases not matched to a gene. In germline, CDR1 is SGHTA, CDR2 FQGNSA.

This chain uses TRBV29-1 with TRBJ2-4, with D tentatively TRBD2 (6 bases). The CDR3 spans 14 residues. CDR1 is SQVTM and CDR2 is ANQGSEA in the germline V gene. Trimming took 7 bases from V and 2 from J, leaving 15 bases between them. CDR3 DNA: TGCAGCGGGGCCTCGGAGGGCTCCAAAAACATTCAGTACTTC. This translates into CSGASEGSKNIQYF.

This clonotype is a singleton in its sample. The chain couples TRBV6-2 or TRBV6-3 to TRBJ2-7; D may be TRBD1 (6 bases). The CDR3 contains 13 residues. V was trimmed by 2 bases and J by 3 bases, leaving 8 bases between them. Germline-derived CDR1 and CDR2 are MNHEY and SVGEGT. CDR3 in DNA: TGTGCCAGCAGTTACGGACAGAACTACGAGCAGTACTTC. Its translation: CASSYGQNYEQYF.

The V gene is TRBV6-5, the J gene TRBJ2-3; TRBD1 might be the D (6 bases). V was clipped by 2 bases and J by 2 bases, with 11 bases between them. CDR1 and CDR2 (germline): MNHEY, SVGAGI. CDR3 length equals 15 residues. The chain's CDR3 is CASSYRGIYTDTQYF. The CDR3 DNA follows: TGTGCCAGCAGTTACAGGGGGATATACACAGATACGCAGTATTTT.

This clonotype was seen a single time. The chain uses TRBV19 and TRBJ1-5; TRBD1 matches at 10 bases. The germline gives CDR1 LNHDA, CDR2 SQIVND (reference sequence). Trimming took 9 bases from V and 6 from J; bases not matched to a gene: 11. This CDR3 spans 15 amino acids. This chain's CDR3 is CASAGLTGGSQPQHF. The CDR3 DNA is TGTGCCAGCGCCGGATTGACAGGGGGCTCTCAGCCCCAGCATTTT.

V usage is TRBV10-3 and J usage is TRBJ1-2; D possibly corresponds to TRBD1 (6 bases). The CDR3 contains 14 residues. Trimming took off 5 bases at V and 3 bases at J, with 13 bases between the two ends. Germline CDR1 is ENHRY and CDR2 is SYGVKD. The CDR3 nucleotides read TGTGCCATCAGTACCCTGGGGGCTGACTATGGCTACACCTTC. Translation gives CAISTLGADYGYTF.

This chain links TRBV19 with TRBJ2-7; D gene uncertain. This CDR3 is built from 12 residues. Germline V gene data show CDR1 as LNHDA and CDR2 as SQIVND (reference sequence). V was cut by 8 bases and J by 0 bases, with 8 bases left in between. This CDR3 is CASHGSSYEQYF. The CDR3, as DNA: TGTGCCAGTCATGGTAGCTCCTACGAGCAGTACTTC.

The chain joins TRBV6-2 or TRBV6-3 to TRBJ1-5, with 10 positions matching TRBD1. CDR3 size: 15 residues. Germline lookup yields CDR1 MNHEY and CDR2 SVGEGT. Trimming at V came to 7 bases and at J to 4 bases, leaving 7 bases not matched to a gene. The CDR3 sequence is CASMGGGQGNQPQHF. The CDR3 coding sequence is TGTGCCAGCATGGGAGGGGGACAGGGGAATCAGCCCCAGCATTTT.

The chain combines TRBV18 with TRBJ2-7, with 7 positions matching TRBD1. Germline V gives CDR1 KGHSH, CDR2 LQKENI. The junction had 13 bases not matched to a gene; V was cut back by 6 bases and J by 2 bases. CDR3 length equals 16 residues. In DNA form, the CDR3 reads TGTGCCAGCTCCCTTACGCATACGGGACAGACCTACGAGCAGTACTTC. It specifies CASSLTHTGQTYEQYF.

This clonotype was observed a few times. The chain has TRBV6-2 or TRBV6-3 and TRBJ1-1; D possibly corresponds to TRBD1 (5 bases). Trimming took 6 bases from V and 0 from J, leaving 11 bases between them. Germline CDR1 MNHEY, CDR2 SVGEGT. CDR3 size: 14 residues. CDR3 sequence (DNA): TGTGCCAGCAGGGAGGGGTTCTTGAACACTGAAGCTTTCTTT. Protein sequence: CASREGFLNTEAFF.

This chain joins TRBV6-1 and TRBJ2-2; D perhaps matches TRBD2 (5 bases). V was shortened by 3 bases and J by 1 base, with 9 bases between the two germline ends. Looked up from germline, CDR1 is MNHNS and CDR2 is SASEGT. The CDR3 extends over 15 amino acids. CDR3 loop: CASSDGEGNTGELFF. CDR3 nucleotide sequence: TGTGCCAGCAGTGATGGCGAGGGGAACACCGGGGAGCTGTTTTTT.